This entry features one TCR beta chain sequence. Its antigen target is currently unknown. The sample holds no much larger clone one base away, and base qualities are not on file. The data derive from a study of cytomegalovirus exposure and HLA in healthy donors listed by TCRdb under 2017. Describing the broader study: An earlier analysis of some 600 of the donors reported approximately 300 Gb of sequence data and 95 million to 120 million unique TCR beta sequences obtained from 180 million or so T cells. The study was designed to test whether signatures of past pathogen exposure could be identified by cataloging public T cell receptors. The study combined high-throughput TCR immunosequencing, statistical association of individual TCRs with disease status, and machine learning to predict cytomegalovirus infection status. Of the roughly 430 genotyped donors, 81% fell in the genetic ancestry cluster associated with self-reported Caucasian donors. Among roughly 400 genotyped donors of the cohort, an average of about 240,000 unique TCR beta nucleotide sequences were sequenced per donor, around 20% of them non-productive. To decide whether each TCR beta V gene segment behaved as functional or pseudogenic, an earlier analysis of approximately 620 of the donors relied on high-throughput TCR beta sequencing. A later genetic analysis used genome-wide SNP genotypes for about 65% of the roughly 670 donors, treating that subset as a discovery cohort. In addition to the first cohort of roughly 670 subjects, a separate validation cohort of approximately 120 different subjects was used. An early release covering some 640 HLA-typed donors comprised about 300 gigabases of sequencing data and roughly 85 million unique TCR sequences. The number of donors typed differed by locus, with roughly 629-640 for A, B, C, DRB1 and DQB1, roughly 520 for DQA1, over 600 for DPA1, and some 440 for DPB1. Rather than using new phenotypic data, the later analysis identified candidate immune exposures from TCR beta sequences and from how often those sequences occurred across donors. The study profiled the T cell repertoires of 666 subjects by immunosequencing and related them to cytomegalovirus serostatus. A later analysis re-examined previously published TCR beta repertoires from just over 650 donors and added high-resolution HLA genotyping to investigate patterns of TCR occurrence. Donor age, sex, ethnicity and CMV serostatus were collected together with the repertoire data. Class I and class II HLA loci were covered by the typing at four-digit resolution. All discovery cohort repertoires had been generated on a single sequencing platform. About five DR-DQ haplotypes were treated as single units for association and clustering because of strong linkage in the cohort.

Libraries came from the immunoSEQ multiplex PCR assay. A mixture of 60 forward primers for TCR Vbeta segments and 13 reverse primers for TCR Jbeta segments was used in the multiplex PCR. The CDR3 region of rearranged TCR beta genes was amplified from genomic DNA by a multiplex PCR assay. The amplified TCR beta libraries were sequenced on the Illumina HiSeq System as 87-base-pair reads. The published analysis was carried out like this. A later analysis counted 75 million to 100 million unique TCR beta chains across the 550 to 750 repertoires, and around 9.9 million of these chains were shared by at least two donors. Raw reads were error-corrected and collapsed into unique sequences by a nearest-neighbor algorithm in which closely related sequences were merged to remove PCR and sequencing errors. V, D and J gene segments were assigned by aligning CDR3 sequences to IMGT reference sequences. For a sequence to be retained, a match of at least six nucleotides was required to both a V gene segment and a J gene segment. A rearrangement was called productive if the CDR3 had no stop codons and remained in frame with V and J, and every other rearrangement was called non-productive. Following IMGT convention, CDR3 was defined as the stretch from the second conserved V-encoded cysteine up to the conserved J-encoded phenylalanine. The earlier analysis of some 540 of the donors excluded any sequence lacking an unambiguous match to a single V gene segment. In an earlier analysis of some 590 of the donors, V segments were called functional above 56.7% productive rearrangements and were called segregating when the between-donor standard deviation exceeded 5%. A statistical classification framework was built to diagnose cytomegalovirus status from the catalog of TCR beta chain sequences. A later analysis assigned V and J genes by comparing TCR nucleotide sequences with IMGT/GENE-DB human TR gene sequences. A later analysis assigned CDR3 sequences and most-parsimonious VDJ recombination scenarios with the TCRdist pipeline. In a later analysis, each TCR beta chain was defined by its CDR3 amino acid sequence together with its V-gene family, and reads lacking a unique V-gene family were excluded. As a way to deal with suspected cross-contamination and a sequencing artifact, a later analysis dropped 450 to 600 nucleotide sequences that were highly shared and had low generation probability. In a later analysis, a clonal expansion index for each public chain was calculated from normalized within-repertoire ranks of inferred template counts. Generation probabilities in a later analysis came from a VDJ recombination model fitted to out-of-frame rearrangements, and those results were checked against IGoR. Hypergeometric tests were used in a later analysis to score TCR-TCR, TCR-HLA and TCR-CMV co-occurrence, with a repertoire-size bias correction applied to the TCR pairs. A later analysis estimated false discovery rates by permuting HLA or CMV assignments 20 times. In a later analysis, co-occurring TCRs were grouped with DBSCAN, and TCRdist sequence similarity was added when clustering was performed within HLA-allele-positive subsets. Repertoires with fewer than 30,000 or more than 120,000 public chains were left out of co-occurrence clustering, as were about 5 repertoires with anomalous nucleotide sharing. Not all clones reach the TCRdb copy of this immuneACCESS table, which keeps in-frame sequences only. Checked studies attribute under half of the gap to unresolved V genes and leave the rest unexplained. That table is the source of V, J and clone size, and D and trimming were worked out from the DNA. The sample has under 200,000 clones on record, approximately 80% of them singletons. The top ten hold roughly 10% of the sample.

As encoded in the germline V gene, CDR1 is SGHDT while CDR2 is YYEEEE. Clipping removes 4 bases from V and 5 bases from J, with 20 as the unmatched junction base count. The CDR3 numbers 19 residues from cysteine through phenylalanine. Left in the record is the CDR3 DNA by itself, 57 bases read in frame from the first base. General study outcomes and caveats: In an earlier analysis of 587 of the donors, most TCR beta V segments appeared in productive rearrangements about 87% or about 30% of the time, broadly matching IMGT annotations. The only immune exposure information available for the cohort was CMV serostatus. Because HLA typing was missing for some donors at each locus, association tests included only the typed subset. Most TCR sequences were observed very rarely across donors, whereas some public TCRs were present in many individuals. A further reported finding was that TCR beta sequences accurately predicted the HLA-A and HLA-B alleles for most subjects in the first cohort. A cluster of highly shared sequence variants was judged likely to be a technical artifact of the sequencing pipeline. Assigning TCR associations to individual alleles was difficult when HLA alleles, especially DR and DQ, strongly co-occurred. The study gave a list of about 170 TCR beta chains associated with cytomegalovirus. A later analysis found that HLA-associated TCR beta chains were more clonally expanded and had lower generation probabilities than equally common non-associated chains. Several of the top co-occurrence clusters appeared to be linked to parvovirus B19, influenza, CMV and Epstein-Barr virus, according to a later analysis. Most CMV-associated TCR beta chains appeared to be HLA-restricted in a later analysis, and the HLA associations seemed to be driven largely by CMV exposure. Only TCR beta chains were sequenced in this cohort, and the absence of alpha or paired-chain data limited detectable features. It was suggested by the authors that the approach could potentially be generalized to other disease states and immunological phenotypes. A later genetic analysis reported fewer N-insertions in productive TCRs among donors in an Asian-associated ancestry cluster than the roughly 640-donor mean. Because the 87-base-pair reads could not distinguish some IMGT-functional V segments, including TRBV6-2 and TRBV6-3, those segments were excluded. Correlated functional status among segregating V segments might reflect linkage disequilibrium, but an unknown experimental factor could not be ruled out. In vitro tests confirmed that a few of the cytomegalovirus-associated TCR beta chains recognize cytomegalovirus antigens. In a later analysis, around 15,000 TCR beta sequences were associated with specific HLA alleles at a false discovery rate of 0.05. Presence/absence analyses assumed roughly uniform sequencing depth across donors, an assumption that may not hold. According to a later analysis, TCR association rates differed among HLA loci, with DRB1 alleles showing the most associated TCRs and HLA-C alleles showing the fewest. Because counts were too low, about 18 rarely observed V segments, including chromosome 9 orphons, were left out of the earlier analysis of approximately 580 of the donors. The classifier was reported to diagnose cytomegalovirus status with high specificity and sensitivity in both the original cohort and the validation cohort. A later genetic analysis associated a missense DCLRE1C variant with V-gene and J-gene trimming of TCR beta chains, and an independent cohort replicated the association.

The cohort was made up of approximately 700 healthy bone marrow donors. At the time of sampling, every cohort member was nominally healthy, though immune exposures that went unrecorded were likely present. The donor tested CMV seropositive and was one of the 289 seropositive cohort members. A peripheral blood sample was collected from each donor, and TCR beta sequencing was performed on peripheral blood mononuclear cells. The Qiagen DNeasy Blood Extraction Kit was used to extract genomic DNA from the blood cell samples. The chain joins TRBV5-6 to TRBJ2-7; the junction holds 11 bases that match TRBD1. The sequenced sample was PBMCs. This receptor was identified in a man in his fifties in good health and CMV-seropositive. CDR3 sequence: CASSPRTGGSFKDAHEQYF. The DNA is TGTGCCAGCAGCCCCCGGACAGGGGGCAGTTTTAAGGATGCCCACGAGCAGTACTTC. When the CDR3 is completed using the reference TRBV5-6 and TRBJ2-7 genes on either side, the full variable domain is DAGVTQSPTHLIKTRGQQVTLRCSPKSGHDTVSWYQQALGQGPQFIFQYYEEEERQRGNFPDRFSGHQFPNYSSELNVNALLLGDSALYLCASSPRTGGSFKDAHEQYFGPGTRLTVT.